The present entry profiles one T cell receptor beta chain with its context. Antigen: not known. These data come from a study of CD8+ T cells in alopecia areata. Background on the study: Treatment ran 6 to 18 months, with 6 months of follow-up afterward. Findings and limits, study-wide: Lesional tissue from the scalp (especially in alopecia totalis/universalis) showed higher clonality than normal scalp. TCRs were shared less clearly across patients than in mice, possibly for HLA-related reasons. Scalp samples also yield sequences from resident alphabeta T cells of normal skin.

RNA extraction and reverse transcription yielded cDNA as sequencing template. The table came from immunoSEQ multiplex PCR; TCRdb's copy has only in-frame clones and leaves some out. The repertoire holds approximately 63,000 clones, 60% seen once, with about a sixth in the top ten. Germline V gives CDR1 MNHEY, CDR2 SMNVEV (reference sequence). V was pared by 7 bases and J by 4 bases, with 7 bases between. CDR3 length: 11 amino acids. The rearrangement uses TRBV27 and TRBJ2-5, with D tentatively TRBD2 (6 bases). The material was CD8+ T cells sorted from blood, obtained at week 0. The TCR was taken from a human donor with alopecia areata. In DNA, the CDR3 is TGTGCCAGCATCGGGGGAGAGACCCAGTACTTC. The encoded protein is CASIGGETQYF.